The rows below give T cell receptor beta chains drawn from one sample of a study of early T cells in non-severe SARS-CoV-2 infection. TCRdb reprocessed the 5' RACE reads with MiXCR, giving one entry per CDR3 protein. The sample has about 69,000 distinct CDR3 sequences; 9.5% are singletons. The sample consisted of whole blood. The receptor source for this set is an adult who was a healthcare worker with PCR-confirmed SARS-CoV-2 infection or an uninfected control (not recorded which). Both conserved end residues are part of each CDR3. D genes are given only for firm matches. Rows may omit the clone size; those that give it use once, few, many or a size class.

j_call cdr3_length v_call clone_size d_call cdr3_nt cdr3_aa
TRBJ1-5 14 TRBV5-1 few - TGCGCCAGCAGCGTGGACGGACGGAATCAGCCCCAGCATTTT CASSVDGRNQPQHF
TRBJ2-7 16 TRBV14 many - TGTGCCAGCAGCCAAGGCGGGCGTGGGAGGTTCTACGAGCAGTACTTC CASSQGGRGRFYEQYF
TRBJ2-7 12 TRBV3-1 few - TGTGCCAGCAGCGAAAGCTTGGACGAGCAGTACTTC CASSESLDEQYF
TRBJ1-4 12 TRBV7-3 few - TGTGCCCGCCTGGGGGGCGAGGGAAAACTGTTTTTT CARLGGEGKLFF
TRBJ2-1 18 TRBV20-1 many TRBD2 TGCAGTGCGAAGGGACTAGCGGGAGGTTGGAGCTCCTACAATGAGCAGTTCTTC CSAKGLAGGWSSYNEQFF
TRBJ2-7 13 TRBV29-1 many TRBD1 TGCAGCGGATTGGAGGCGGGGACAGGGCAATACTACTTC CSGLEAGTGQYYF
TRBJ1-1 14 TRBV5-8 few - TGTGCCAGCAGCTCCCCCACCTCAAGCCCTGAAGCTTTCTTT CASSSPTSSPEAFF
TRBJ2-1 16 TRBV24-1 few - TGTGCCACCAGTGACCCCTCCCGGGGGGCGAGGAATGAGCAGTTCTTC CATSDPSRGARNEQFF
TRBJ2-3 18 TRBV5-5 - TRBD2 TGTGCCAGCAGCCAATCCGGGCCGACTAGCGGGAGTACAGATACGCAGTATTTT CASSQSGPTSGSTDTQYF
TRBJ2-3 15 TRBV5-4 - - TGTGCCAGCAGCTCGGGAAAGGGGAGCACAGATACGCAGTATTTT CASSSGKGSTDTQYF
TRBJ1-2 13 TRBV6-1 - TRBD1 TGTGCCAGCAGGACACAGGGGGACTATGGCTACACCTTC CASRTQGDYGYTF
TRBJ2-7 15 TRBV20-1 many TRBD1 TGCAGTGCAGGAGTCACAGGGGGCTGGAAGGACGAGCAGTACTTC CSAGVTGGWKDEQYF
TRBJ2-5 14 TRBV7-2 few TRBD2 TGTGCCAGCAGCTTAGGCGGGAGGGCAGAGACCCAGTACTTC CASSLGGRAETQYF
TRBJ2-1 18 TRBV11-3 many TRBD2 TGTGCCAGCAGCTTAGAAGCGGGGGGCTCTAGCTCCTACAATGAGCAGTTCTTC CASSLEAGGSSSYNEQFF
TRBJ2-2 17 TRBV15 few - TGTGCCACCAGCAGAGATGCGGGACGGATGAACACCGGGGAGCTGTTTTTT CATSRDAGRMNTGELFF
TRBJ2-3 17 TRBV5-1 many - TGCGCCAGCAGTTCCGGACGGGTCCCGACTAGCACAGATACGCAGTATTTT CASSSGRVPTSTDTQYF
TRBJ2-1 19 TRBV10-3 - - TGTGCCATCAGTGAGTCGGGTTGGTCTAGCCGTAGCCCCTACAATGAGCAGTTCTTC CAISESGWSSRSPYNEQFF
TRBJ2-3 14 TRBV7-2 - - TGTGCCAGCAGCTTGGCTCAGATAACAGATACGCAGTATTTT CASSLAQITDTQYF
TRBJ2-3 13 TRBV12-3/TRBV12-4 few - TGTGCCAGCAGAAGTCAGAACACAGATACGCAGTATTTT CASRSQNTDTQYF
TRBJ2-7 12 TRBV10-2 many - TGCGCCAGCAGTGATGAGGGGGACGAGCAGTACTTC CASSDEGDEQYF
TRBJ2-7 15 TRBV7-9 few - TGTGCCAGCAGCTCCCTTCCGGGGCCCTCGGACGAGCAGTACTTC CASSSLPGPSDEQYF
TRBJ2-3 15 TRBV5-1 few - TGCGCCAGCAGCTTGGGACACCGTAGCACAGATACGCAGTATTTT CASSLGHRSTDTQYF
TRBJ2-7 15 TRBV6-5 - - TGTGCCAGCAGCCCAACCCGGGACCCACCCTACGAGCAGTACTTC CASSPTRDPPYEQYF
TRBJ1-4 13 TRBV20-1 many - TGCAGTGGGTATAACAGCCGTAATGAAAAACTGTTTTTT CSGYNSRNEKLFF
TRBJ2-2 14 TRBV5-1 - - TGCGCCAGCAGCCCCCTGGGAGACACCGGGGAGCTGTTTTTT CASSPLGDTGELFF
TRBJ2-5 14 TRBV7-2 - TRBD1 TGTGCCAGCAGCTTAGGACAGGGGAAAGAGACCCAGTACTTC CASSLGQGKETQYF